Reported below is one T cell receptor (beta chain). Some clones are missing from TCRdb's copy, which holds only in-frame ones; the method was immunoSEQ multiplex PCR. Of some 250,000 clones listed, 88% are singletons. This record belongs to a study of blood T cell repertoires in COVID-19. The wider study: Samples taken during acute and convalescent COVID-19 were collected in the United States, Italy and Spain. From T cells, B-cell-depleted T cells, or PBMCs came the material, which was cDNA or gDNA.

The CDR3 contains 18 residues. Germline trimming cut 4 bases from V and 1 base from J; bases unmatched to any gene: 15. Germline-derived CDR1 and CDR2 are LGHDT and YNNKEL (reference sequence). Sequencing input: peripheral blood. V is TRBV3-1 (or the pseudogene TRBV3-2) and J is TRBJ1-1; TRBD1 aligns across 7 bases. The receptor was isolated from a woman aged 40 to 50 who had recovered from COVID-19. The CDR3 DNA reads TGTGCCAGCAGCCCGGTACCGGGACAGCAAAACCCGAACACTGAAGCTTTCTTT. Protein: CASSPVPGQQNPNTEAFF.